The present TCR beta chain was sequenced within a study of cytomegalovirus exposure and HLA in healthy donors. Study conclusions and caveats: Reports showed the classifier diagnosing cytomegalovirus status with high specificity and sensitivity. Associated with cytomegalovirus, according to the listing, were 150 to 200 TCR beta chains. Association of 17,000 or so TCR beta sequences with HLA alleles was found at 0.05 false discovery rate in a later analysis. Across HLA loci, a later analysis found differing TCR association rates, with DRB1 most and HLA-C fewest.

Germline values: CDR1 MNHEY, CDR2 SMNVEV (reference sequence). CDR3 length: 15 amino acids. Vbeta (60) and Jbeta (13) primers were used in the PCR. Data came from immunoSEQ multiplex PCR; TCRdb stores just in-frame clones and leaves some out. The table lists roughly 160,000 clones, around 85% of them singletons, with about 4.5% in the top ten. Concerning this clone: Its target is unknown.

This receptor was obtained from a man aged 40-49 years in good health and CMV-seronegative. Material for sequencing was PBMCs. V and J are TRBV27 and TRBJ2-5; D is unclear. The end of the DNA fits TRBJ2-7 better, so the J call may be wrong. This CDR3 reads CASSTLTWGSYEQYF. The CDR3 coding sequence is TGTGCCAGCAGTACTTTGACTTGGGGCTCCTACGAGCAGTACTTC.